A selection of T cell receptor beta chains follows, all from one sample in a study of response to subunit inactivated influenza vaccine. TCRdb re-called the RT-PCR reads with MiXCR, one entry per CDR3 protein. The repertoire holds under 500,000 distinct CDR3 sequences, roughly 9.8% seen once, with about 12% in the top ten. The material was PBMCs from blood, obtained roughly 47 days after vaccination. The source is a man in his fifties who received an inactivated influenza vaccine. Both conserved end residues are part of each CDR3. The order of the fields is V gene, J gene, D gene, clone size, CDR3 DNA, CDR3 protein. D genes are given only for firm matches. The size of a clone is reported for some rows only, either as once, few or many, or as a class for expanded clones.

V: TRBV6-5; J: TRBJ2-7; D: TRBD1; size: .; DNA: TGTGCCAGCAGTTACCGCGACAGGGACTACGAGCAGTACTTC; CDR3: CASSYRDRDYEQYF
V: TRBV7-8; J: TRBJ2-1; D: .; size: .; DNA: TGTGCCAGCAGCTTAGCGCTGACACGGGGGAACTCCTACAATGAGCAGTTCTTC; CDR3: CASSLALTRGNSYNEQFF
V: TRBV28; J: TRBJ2-2; D: .; size: .; DNA: TGTGCCAGCAGTGACAGTAACACCGGGGAGCTGTTTTTT; CDR3: CASSDSNTGELFF
V: TRBV4-2; J: TRBJ2-3; D: .; size: few; DNA: TGTGCCAGCGGGAAAGTGGGAGGTCGGGCAGATACGCAGTATTTT; CDR3: CASGKVGGRADTQYF
V: TRBV5-1; J: TRBJ2-3; D: .; size: many; DNA: TGCGCCAGCAGCATCGACGAGGGCACAGATACGCAGTATTTT; CDR3: CASSIDEGTDTQYF
V: TRBV6-1; J: TRBJ2-7; D: TRBD1; size: many; DNA: TGTGCCAGCAGACAAGGACAGGGGGCACCCAAAACCTACGAGCAGTACTTC; CDR3: CASRQGQGAPKTYEQYF
V: TRBV29-1; J: TRBJ2-5; D: .; size: many; DNA: TGCAGCGGAGAAAGAGGGTTTGGAGAGACCCAGTACTTC; CDR3: CSGERGFGETQYF
V: TRBV7-2; J: TRBJ2-7; D: .; size: .; DNA: TGTGCCAGCAGCCCCACCGTCCTCACTGGGAACGAGCAGTACTTC; CDR3: CASSPTVLTGNEQYF
V: TRBV6-2/TRBV6-3; J: TRBJ1-5; D: .; size: few; DNA: TGTGCCAGCAGTTACCAGGAGGGGGACGTTCGGCCCCAGCATTTT; CDR3: CASSYQEGDVRPQHF
V: TRBV12-3/TRBV12-4; J: TRBJ1-5; D: .; size: many; DNA: TGTGCCAGCAGGGCGGGGGGAGATCGGTCCCAGCATTTT; CDR3: CASRAGGDRSQHF
V: TRBV10-3; J: TRBJ2-1; D: .; size: few; DNA: TGTGCCATCAGTGTGCTACTAGCTTCCTACAATGAGCAGTTCTTC; CDR3: CAISVLLASYNEQFF
V: TRBV29-1; J: TRBJ2-3; D: .; size: many; DNA: TGCAGCGTTCAAAGTGGGAGAGGTACAGATACGCAGTATTTT; CDR3: CSVQSGRGTDTQYF
V: TRBV12-3/TRBV12-4; J: TRBJ1-5; D: .; size: many; DNA: TGTGCCAGCAGTTTGACGACAGGAGGCAATCAGCCCCAGCATTTT; CDR3: CASSLTTGGNQPQHF
V: TRBV7-9; J: TRBJ2-5; D: TRBD1; size: .; DNA: TGTGCCAGCAGCTCCCGGGACAGAGTACAAGAGACCCAGTACTTC; CDR3: CASSSRDRVQETQYF
V: TRBV4-3; J: TRBJ1-4; D: .; size: few; DNA: TGCGCCAGCAGCCCGTCCGCCGGAAATGAAAAACTGTTTTTT; CDR3: CASSPSAGNEKLFF
V: TRBV18; J: TRBJ1-1; D: .; size: .; DNA: TGTGCCAGCTCACCAAAGGAAATGAACACTGAAGCTTTCTTT; CDR3: CASSPKEMNTEAFF